This passage covers 2 T cell receptor beta chains from one sample sequenced in a study of T-cell reconstitution after alpha-beta-depleted transplantation in children (dated by TCRdb to about 2016). The library was made by PCR. Sequencing used an Illumina HiSeq 2500. TCR libraries were prepared with molecular barcoding, using unique molecular identifiers to normalize TCRbeta repertoire quantification. The public reads were run again by TCRdb, first through fastp at Q25 and then through MiXCR, and only productive beta chains were kept. For every CDR3 protein sequence, its rows merge into one entry that carries the most common genes and DNA. This sample holds 180,000 or so distinct CDR3 sequences; just under 6.5% were observed only once. The ten largest make up under 5% of the sample. What this sample's treatment or condition label stands for: allogeneic hematopoietic cell transplantation with graft depleted of TCRalphabeta T cells and CD19 B cells.

Source: PBMCs, taken before TCRalphabeta/CD19-depleted stem cell transplant. Receptors were obtained from a girl under three years old with combined immunodeficiency, due to receive a stem cell transplant.

Ten or more counts support this clonotype. V usage is TRBV6-2 or TRBV6-3 and J usage is TRBJ2-1, with unresolved D. V was pared by 7 bases and J by 3 bases, with 16 bases between. Germline lookup yields CDR1 MNHEY and CDR2 SVGEGT. This CDR3 region has 15 residues. The CDR3 loop reads CASTTRWIGYNEQFF. CDR3 sequence (DNA): TGTGCCAGCACAACTCGGTGGATCGGCTACAATGAGCAGTTCTTC.

Concerning this clonotype: A much larger clone lies a single base off, so this may be a read error. The genes are TRBV21-1 and TRBJ2-2; the DNA was not used to check the table's D call, TRBD1. TRBV21-1 is an annotated pseudogene. The CDR3 totals 15 residues. CDR3 DNA: TGTGCCAGCCCTCGTGGGGACAGTTACACCGGGGAGCTGTTTTTT. It yields the protein CASPRGDSYTGELFF.